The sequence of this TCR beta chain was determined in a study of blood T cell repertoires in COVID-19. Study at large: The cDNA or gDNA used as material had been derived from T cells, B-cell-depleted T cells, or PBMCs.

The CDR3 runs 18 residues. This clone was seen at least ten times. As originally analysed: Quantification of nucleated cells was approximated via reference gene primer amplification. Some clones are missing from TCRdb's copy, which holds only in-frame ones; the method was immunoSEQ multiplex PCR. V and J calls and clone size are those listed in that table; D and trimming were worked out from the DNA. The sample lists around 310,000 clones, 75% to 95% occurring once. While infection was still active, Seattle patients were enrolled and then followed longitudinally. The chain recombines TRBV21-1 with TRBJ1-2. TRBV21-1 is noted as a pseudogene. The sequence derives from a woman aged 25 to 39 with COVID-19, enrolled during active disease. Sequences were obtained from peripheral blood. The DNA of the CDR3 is TGTGCCAGCAGCAAAGCGCGGAGGGGAGGGACCCTTTACTATGGCTACACCTTC. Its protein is CASSKARRGGTLYYGYTF.